This is a list of T cell receptor beta chains from one sample in a study of blood T cell repertoires in COVID-19. Data came from immunoSEQ multiplex PCR; TCRdb stores just in-frame clones and leaves some out. The table lists fewer than 200,000 clones, roughly 85% of them singletons. The specimen sequenced was PBMCs or T cells enriched from blood (not recorded which). These receptors all stem from a woman aged 65 to 85 in a cohort exposed to, infected with or recovered from COVID-19 (not recorded which). The CDR3 runs from the conserved cysteine through the conserved F or W. Fields, in order: D gene, V gene, clone size, J gene, CDR3 protein, CDR3 DNA. A D gene is named only where the DNA matches it firmly. Clone size, where shown, is once, few, many, or a class for clones that have expanded.

>TRBD1|TRBV6-1|NA|TRBJ1-2
CASSVGDRATYYGYTF
TGTGCCAGCAGTGTCGGAGACAGGGCCACCTACTATGGCTACACCTTC
>TRBD2|TRBV7-3|NA|TRBJ2-1
CASSPGLARNEQFF
TGTGCCAGCAGCCCAGGACTAGCGCGCAATGAGCAGTTCTTC
>NA|TRBV19|NA|TRBJ1-1
CASSIGAGSMNTEAFF
TGTGCCAGTAGTATAGGCGCGGGGTCCATGAACACTGAAGCTTTCTTT
>NA|TRBV16|few|TRBJ2-2
CASSQLDTGELFF
TGTGCCAGCAGCCAATTAGACACCGGGGAGCTGTTTTTT
>TRBD2|TRBV6-5|once|TRBJ2-7
CASTGLAGQKHEQYF
TGTGCCAGCACGGGACTAGCGGGCCAGAAACACGAGCAGTACTTC
>TRBD1|TRBV18|NA|TRBJ1-6
CASSPRASGGADSPLHF
TGTGCCAGCTCACCACGAGCTTCAGGGGGCGCGGATTCACCCCTCCACTTT
>NA|TRBV4-1|NA|TRBJ1-2
CASSQGGGANYGYTF
TGCGCCAGCAGCCAAGGAGGAGGGGCTAACTATGGCTACACCTTC
>TRBD1|TRBV10-3|few|TRBJ1-4
CATNRGPDEKLFF
TGTGCCACTAACAGGGGCCCCGATGAAAAACTGTTTTTT
>NA|TRBV6-1|NA|TRBJ2-3
CASSEAGRRADTQYF
TGTGCCAGCAGTGAGGCGGGTAGGAGGGCAGATACGCAGTATTTT
>NA|TRBV10-3|NA|TRBJ2-5
CAISDSSGQETQYF
TGTGCCATCAGTGACTCCTCGGGCCAAGAGACCCAGTACTTC
>NA|TRBV9|NA|TRBJ2-1
CASSLRLESYNEQFF
TGTGCCAGCAGCCTGAGACTAGAATCCTACAATGAGCAGTTCTTC
>NA|TRBV21-1|NA|TRBJ1-4
CASSKSPGDSFNEKLFF
TGTGCCAGCAGCAAAAGTCCGGGGGACAGTTTTAATGAAAAACTGTTTTTT
>TRBD2|TRBV19|once|TRBJ2-2
CASSIEGSGSLAGELFF
TGTGCCAGTAGTATAGAAGGCAGCGGGAGTCTGGCCGGGGAGCTGTTTTTT
>NA|TRBV2|NA|TRBJ2-1
CASRRGSSYNEQFF
TGTGCCAGCAGGAGGGGGAGCTCCTACAATGAGCAGTTCTTC
>NA|TRBV6-5|NA|TRBJ1-2
CASMRAADTYGYTF
TGTGCCAGCATGAGGGCGGCAGACACGTATGGCTACACCTTC
>TRBD1|TRBV19|NA|TRBJ1-5
CASSEQGARQPQHF
TGTGCCAGTAGTGAACAGGGGGCGAGGCAGCCCCAGCATTTT
>TRBD2|TRBV20-1|NA|TRBJ2-7
CSASAGGSTYEQYF
TGCAGTGCTAGTGCGGGAGGCTCGACCTACGAGCAGTACTTC
>NA|TRBV30|NA|TRBJ1-2
CAWSIGVPSYGYTF
TGTGCCTGGAGTATAGGAGTACCAAGCTATGGCTACACCTTC
>TRBD1|TRBV28|NA|TRBJ1-5
CASSSRQGWSNQPQHF
TGTGCCAGCAGTTCTCGACAGGGATGGAGCAATCAGCCCCAGCATTTT
>NA|TRBV28|NA|TRBJ1-1
CASSPLVGVLKAFF
TGTGCCAGCAGTCCTCTAGTAGGTGTGCTGAAAGCTTTCTTT
>TRBD2|TRBV9|NA|TRBJ2-5
CASSTPPGRGPQETQYF
TGTGCCAGCAGCACACCACCGGGGAGGGGCCCCCAAGAGACCCAGTACTTC
>NA|TRBV28|once|TRBJ1-2
CASSLSGDGYTF
TGTGCCAGCAGTTTATCCGGGGATGGCTACACCTTC
>TRBD1|TRBV6-4|few|TRBJ2-4
CASSDLPGQGWYLAKNIQYF
TGTGCCAGCAGTGACTTACCGGGACAGGGGTGGTATCTAGCCAAAAACATTCAGTACTTC
>NA|TRBV7-7|NA|TRBJ2-2
CASSLAGGGDTGELFF
TGTGCTAGCAGCTTAGCTGGGGGGGGCGACACCGGGGAGCTGTTTTTT
>TRBD1|TRBV28|NA|TRBJ1-2
CASSSYQGARYGYTF
TGTGCCAGCAGTTCCTATCAGGGGGCTAGGTATGGCTACACCTTC
>NA|TRBV5-1|NA|TRBJ2-2
CASSLIQGYTGELFF
TGCGCCAGCAGCTTGATCCAGGGTTACACCGGGGAGCTGTTTTTT
>NA|TRBV4-2|NA|TRBJ1-4
CASSQDGSGSKEKLFF
TGTGCCAGCAGCCAAGATGGATCGGGGTCAAAAGAAAAACTGTTTTTT
>TRBD1|TRBV12-5|NA|TRBJ2-1
CASGLVQGTGYDEQFF
TGTGCTAGTGGTTTGGTACAAGGGACAGGGTACGATGAGCAGTTCTTC
>NA|TRBV7-2|NA|TRBJ1-5
CASSLEGVRQPQHF
TGTGCCAGCAGCTTAGAGGGGGTTAGGCAGCCCCAGCATTTT